The clone carrying this TCR beta chain was observed many times. Its target is not known. Deletions cut 6 bases from V and 4 bases from J, with 10 bases between. Germline assignment: CDR1 MGHDK and CDR2 SYGVNS. The CDR3 totals 13 residues. These data originate in a study of beta chain features in type 1 diabetes. Study-wide background: What patients shared with healthy donors was a similar profile of age, gender and cell yields.

Study-level points and caveats: Patients with Type 1 diabetes showed moderately but significantly shorter TCRB CDR3s in all four CD4+ subsets.

As every portion of the isolated RNA was reverse transcribed, the sequencing read expressed TCRB transcripts. The data were produced by immunoSEQ multiplex PCR, yet TCRdb's version contains in-frame clones alone and is incomplete. The sample gives 250,000 to 300,000 clones, about 8.5% of which show up once; 0.9% to 1.2% is in the top ten. This clonotype originated in a woman aged 18-29 years in good health. The chain joins TRBV25-1 to TRBJ2-1, with D possibly TRBD1 on 6 matching bases. Sequenced material: central memory CD4+ T cells from blood. The CDR3: CASSLTGYNEQFF. The CDR3 DNA reads as TGTGCCAGCAGCCTGACAGGTTACAATGAGCAGTTCTTC.